The entry below describes one TCR beta chain. CDR1 is MDHEN and CDR2 is SYDVKM in the germline V gene. This CDR3 has 15 residues. V lost 6 bases, J lost 5 bases, and 19 bases lay in between. The data are from a study of blood T cell repertoires in COVID-19. The data were produced by immunoSEQ multiplex PCR, yet TCRdb's version contains in-frame clones alone and is incomplete. The sample has some 150,000 clones; about 90% are singletons. Input material: peripheral blood. The TCR originated in a man over 45 with active or convalescent COVID-19. This chain connects TRBV28 to TRBJ1-2; a weak D match, TRBD1 (6 bases). The CDR3 region is CASSRTQGWSYGYTF. CDR3 coding DNA: TGTGCCAGCAGCCGTACACAGGGTTGGTCTTATGGCTACACCTTC.